This T cell receptor beta chain was found in a study of control samples from healthy donors and cancer patients. Trimming stripped 4 bases from V and 2 bases from J, with 9 bases between. This CDR3 has 14 amino acids. Per the germline V gene, CDR1 is SGHDT and CDR2 is YYEEEE. Assay: immunoSEQ multiplex PCR; the TCRdb copy retains only in-frame clones and omits some. The repertoire has approximately 110,000 clones, approximately 91% of them found once; the top ten carry 7.8%. This TCR derives from a woman in her late teens or twenties in good health. The chain couples TRBV5-6 to TRBJ2-2, with D possibly matching TRBD1 (5 bases). Sequenced material: blood. The CDR3 sequence: CASSLTVNTGELFF. In DNA, the CDR3 is TGTGCCAGCAGCCTGACAGTTAACACCGGGGAGCTGTTTTTT.